This TCR beta chain was captured in a study of beta chain features in type 1 diabetes. The wider study: The samples had around 98 million sorted cells examined in all. Findings and caveats of the study: Moderate but significant shortening of TCRB CDR3s was recorded in all four CD4+ subsets from Type 1 diabetes patients.

Sort purity for all populations was recorded as exceeding 98%. The authors reverse transcribed all of the isolated RNA, so sequencing captured expressed TCRB transcripts. Only in-frame clones appear in the TCRdb table, and some are missing; sequencing was by immunoSEQ multiplex PCR. The sample shows roughly 240,000 clones, around 22% of them seen only once. Regarding this clone: Its antigen is unidentified. One end of the junction is discordant with germline, which a read error may explain.

This CDR3 spans 13 amino acids. Germline V gene sequence: CDR1 MGHRA, CDR2 YSYEKL. Sample: naive CD4+ T cells from blood. The J gene is TRBJ2-7, the V gene TRBV4-1; TRBD1 aligns across 8 bases. The clonotype comes from a woman younger than 45 with type 1 diabetes. The CDR3 bases are TGCGCCAGCAGCCCGATACCTGGACAGGGAATTTCCTTC. Residues: CASSPIPGQGISF.